Given below is one T cell receptor beta chain in context. Its antigen is currently unknown. The data derive from a study of cytomegalovirus exposure and HLA in healthy donors. General study results and limits: The study recorded 164 TCR beta chains that were cytomegalovirus-associated. Immune exposure data for these donors was limited to CMV serostatus.

This CDR3 has 16 amino acids. In germline, CDR1 is ENHRY, CDR2 SYGVKD. Losses at the gene ends were 8 bases for V and 0 bases for J; bases not matched to a gene: 8. Healthy bone marrow donors supplied every sample. This PCR relied on a set of 60 Vbeta primers and 13 Jbeta primers. Here immunoSEQ multiplex PCR was the method, and the copy in TCRdb shows in-frame clones only, minus some. The data show around 140,000 clones, around two thirds seen once. Sequenced material: PBMCs. This TCR derives from a woman in her forties in good health and CMV-seronegative. V gene TRBV10-3 combines with J gene TRBJ2-2; 8 nucleotides line up with TRBD1. DNA of the CDR3: TGTGCCATCGGGGCGACAGGGGTCGCGAACACCGGGGAGCTGTTTTTT. It is translated as CAIGATGVANTGELFF.